The clone carrying this T cell receptor beta chain has a handful of counts. The data were taken from a study of response to subunit inactivated influenza vaccine. Each CDR3 protein gets one entry after TCRdb re-called the RT-PCR reads with MiXCR. This sample carries 500,000 to 600,000 distinct CDR3 sequences, about 11% of them seen once, and the ten largest clones take 9.5% to 11%. The V end was cut by 6 bases, the J end by 4 bases, with 17 bases between. The germline gives CDR1 DFQATT, CDR2 SNEGSKA (reference sequence). The CDR3 extends over 14 amino acids. These data were likewise used in another study, on T cells expressing NK-cell markers. According to that study: The cDNA for TCR beta came from 5'RACE template switching with UMIs.

The clonotype was recovered from a man aged 45-65 years who received an inactivated influenza vaccine. This rearrangement joins TRBV20-1 to TRBJ2-3; either TRBD1 or TRBD2 may fit D (6 bases each). The sequencing here drew on PBMCs from blood, taken on the day of vaccination. CDR3 region: CSAFNRDFPDTQYF. In DNA form, the CDR3 reads TGCAGTGCCTTCAACAGGGACTTTCCAGATACGCAGTATTTT.